Sequencing of this T cell receptor (beta chain) was carried out in a study of shared clonotypes between healthy human individuals. This CDR3 is built from 16 residues. The ends lost 0 bases at V and 5 bases at J; junction bases unmatched: 7. CDR1 is SGHDN and CDR2 is FVKESK in the germline V gene. The table came from immunoSEQ multiplex PCR; TCRdb's copy has only in-frame clones and leaves some out. The sample has some 2,500,000 clones; approximately 90% are singletons. The specimen was naive CD4+ T cells from PBMCs. Documented subset: CD45RA+ positively selected. This chain uses TRBV14 with TRBJ2-7; TRBD1 aligns across 10 bases. The TCR was taken from a man aged 18 to 30 in good health. Some clones in this sample may be carry-over from other donors' samples. This CDR3 is CASSQDRDRGWHEQYF. The CDR3 DNA sequence: TGTGCCAGCAGCCAAGACCGGGACAGGGGTTGGCACGAGCAGTACTTC.